These T cell receptor beta chains were read from a single sample in a study of persistence of HIV-infected CD4 T cells. Here immunoSEQ multiplex PCR was the method, and the copy in TCRdb shows in-frame clones only, minus some. The table lists tens of thousands of clones, about four fifths of them singletons. Antigens for these TCRs are unknown. Sequencing was performed on CD4+ T cells sorted from PBMCs after roughly 20-hour stimulation, taken from a patient who received antiretroviral therapy. Receptors originate from an adult woman with HIV who was CMV-seropositive. The CDR3 runs from the conserved cysteine through the conserved F or W. The D gene is left open where the match is weak. A row's size may be missing; if present it is once, few, many or a size class.

clone size,D gene,V gene,J gene,CDR3 DNA,CDR3 protein
-,-,TRBV6-2/TRBV6-3,TRBJ1-1,TGTGCCAGCAGTCTAAACAGGAGGAGGACTGAAGCTTTCTTT,CASSLNRRRTEAFF
-,TRBD1,TRBV5-1,TRBJ1-4,TGCGCCAGCAGCCGGGACAGAACCTTAGGTGAAAAACTGTTTTTT,CASSRDRTLGEKLFF
once,TRBD2,TRBV28,TRBJ2-7,TGTGCCAGCTCCCTCGAGCGGGGGGCGGACGAGCAGTACTTC,CASSLERGADEQYF
once,TRBD1,TRBV14,TRBJ1-2,TGTGCCAGCAGCCAAACAGGGGGCGGCTATGGCTACACCTTC,CASSQTGGGYGYTF
once,-,TRBV7-2,TRBJ2-6,TGTGCCAGCAGCGGAGGTAGGGGGACCAACGTCCTGACTTTC,CASSGGRGTNVLTF
-,TRBD2,TRBV7-3,TRBJ2-3,TGTGCCAGCGGTAAGCGGGGACCAGATACGCAGTATTTT,CASGKRGPDTQYF
-,-,TRBV29-1,TRBJ2-7,TGCAGCGTGCTCACCCAGGGAACCGAGCAGTACTTC,CSVLTQGTEQYF
-,-,TRBV18,TRBJ1-2,TGTGCCAGCTCCCAACTATTGGAGAGCTATGGCTACACCTTC,CASSQLLESYGYTF
-,-,TRBV7-2,TRBJ1-2,TGTGCCAGCAGCCCCCGACCAGGGTCCTATGGCTACACCTTC,CASSPRPGSYGYTF
once,TRBD1,TRBV29-1,TRBJ1-1,TGCAGCGTTGGACAGGGGGTCACTGAAGCTTTCTTT,CSVGQGVTEAFF